Below, 6 T cell receptor beta chains from the same sample are listed, as sequenced in a study of blood T cell repertoires in COVID-19. Clones were read by immunoSEQ multiplex PCR, and TCRdb kept only the in-frame ones, dropping some. The sample yields 150,000 or so clones, 85% to 95% seen once. The specimen was peripheral blood. The source of these receptors is a man aged 50 or older with acute or convalescent COVID-19.

The CDR3 region is CSARDSGKAFF. CDR3 DNA sequence: TGCAGTGCTAGAGATTCGGGGAAAGCTTTCTTT. V is TRBV20-1 and J is TRBJ1-1; D unresolved. This CDR3 has 11 amino acids. Trimming took 0 bases from V and 9 from J, leaving 8 bases between them. Germline assignment: CDR1 DFQATT and CDR2 SNEGSKA (reference sequence).

V gene TRBV6-5 combines with J gene TRBJ2-1; 8 nucleotides match TRBD1. Trimming removed 7 bases from V and 7 bases from J; junction bases left unmatched: 6. Per germline, CDR1 MNHEY and CDR2 SVGAGI. The CDR3 runs to 13 residues. CDR3 bases: TGTGCCAGCACCGGACAGGGCAGGAATGAGCAGTTCTTC. Its protein product is CASTGQGRNEQFF.

V usage is TRBV9 and J usage is TRBJ1-3; maybe TRBD1 (5 bases). CDR3 length: 17 amino acids. V lost 4 bases and J 0 bases, leaving 17 bases between the germline ends. The germline CDR1 and CDR2 sequences are SGDLS and YYNGEE. CDR3 sequence reads: CASSPQLRQFSGNTIYF. CDR3 coding DNA: TGTGCCAGCAGCCCTCAATTGAGACAGTTCTCTGGAAACACCATATATTTT.

The CDR3 loop reads CASSGRKSGEQFF. DNA of the CDR3: TGTGCCAGCAGTGGCCGCAAGTCGGGTGAGCAGTTCTTC. The chain combines TRBV6-2 or TRBV6-3 with TRBJ2-1; D unresolved. Germline V gene sequence: CDR1 MNHEY, CDR2 SVGEGT. V shed 5 bases and J shed 9 bases, with 14 bases lying between them. The CDR3 loop spans 13 amino acids.

This chain connects TRBV28 to TRBJ1-2; tentative D call: TRBD1 (6 bases). V lost 6 bases and J 4 bases, leaving 12 bases between the germline ends. CDR1 and CDR2 from the germline V gene are MDHEN and SYDVKM. The CDR3 is 13 amino acids. The CDR3 sequence: CASRIGTLYGYTF. CDR3 DNA: TGTGCCAGCAGGATCGGGACACTCTATGGCTACACCTTC.

The gene calls are TRBV29-1 and TRBJ2-1; tentative D call: TRBD2 (6 bases). This CDR3 comprises 15 residues. Trimming removed 3 bases from V and 1 base from J, with 13 bases in between. Germline V gene lookup returns CDR1 SQVTM and CDR2 ANQGSEA. CDR3 sequence: CSVDQRAPSYNEQFF. The CDR3 DNA reads as TGCAGCGTTGATCAGCGGGCCCCGTCCTACAATGAGCAGTTCTTC.